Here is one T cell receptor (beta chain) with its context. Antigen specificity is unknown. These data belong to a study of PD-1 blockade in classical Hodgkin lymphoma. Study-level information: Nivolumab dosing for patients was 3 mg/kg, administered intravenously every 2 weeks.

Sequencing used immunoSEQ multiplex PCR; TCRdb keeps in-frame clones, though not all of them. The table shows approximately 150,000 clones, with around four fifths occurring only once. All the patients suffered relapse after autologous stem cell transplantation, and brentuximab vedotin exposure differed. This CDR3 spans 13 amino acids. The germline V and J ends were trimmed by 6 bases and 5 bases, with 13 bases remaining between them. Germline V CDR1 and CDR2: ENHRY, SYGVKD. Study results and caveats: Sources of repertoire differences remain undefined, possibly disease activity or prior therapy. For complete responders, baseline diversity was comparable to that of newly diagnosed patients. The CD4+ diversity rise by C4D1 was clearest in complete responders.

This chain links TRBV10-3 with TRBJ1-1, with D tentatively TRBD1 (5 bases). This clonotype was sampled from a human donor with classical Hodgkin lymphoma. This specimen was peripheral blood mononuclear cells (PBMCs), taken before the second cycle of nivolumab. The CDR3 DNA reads TGTGCCATCAGCCGGGAGGAGGGGACTGAAGCTTTCTTT. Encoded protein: CAISREEGTEAFF.